Given below is one T cell receptor beta chain in context. Its antigen is unknown. No base quality values were provided; no much bigger clone lies one nucleotide off. RNA was extracted using the RNeasy kit, and about 0.5 to 1 ug of the RNA was reverse transcribed with random hexamers. The immunoSEQ multiplex PCR assay, which covers 54 Vbeta and 13 Jbeta segments, was used to amplify TCR beta CDR3 regions. PCR amplification bias was corrected using a synthetic template baseline for primer optimization and computational correction. The original methods were these. Reads were assigned to V, D and J genes according to IMGT and analyzed in immunoSEQ Analyzer, with only productive sequences retained. Clonality was computed as one minus Shannon entropy normalized by log2 of the number of productive unique sequences. For each patient and control, public and private clones were evaluated among the 100 most prevalent clones. A clone was defined as Susac-specific if it was absent from the healthy and MS cohorts, from roughly 990 published viral clones and from other ImmuneACCESS disease sequences. The public reads were reanalyzed by TCRdb: fastp trimming at Q25, MiXCR alignment, in-frame beta chains only. Each CDR3 protein appears once, grouped with its most common genes and DNA. In this record, the V and J calls reflect TCRdb's handling and not the investigators' own analysis. Within this sample are 150,000 to 200,000 distinct CDR3 sequences, with 94% of them counted one time only. The ten biggest clones cover about 0.086% of the sample.

The CDR3 goes from the cysteine to the phenylalanine over 18 residues. Left in the record is the CDR3 DNA by itself, 54 bases read in frame from the first base. In the germline V gene (reference sequence), CDR1 corresponds to MNHEY and CDR2 to SMNVEV. Trimmed from V: 5 bases; trimmed from J: 1 base; junction bases lacking a gene match: 15. The sample belongs to a study of CD8 T cells in Susac syndrome (dated by TCRdb to between 2018 and 2020). In the study overall: The study used repertoire sequencing to test whether antigen drove CD8+ T cell activation and differentiation in Susac syndrome. Broad study findings and their caveats: The number of individuals in the TCR sequencing and HLA analysis was acknowledged as relatively small.

Peripheral blood CD8+ and CD4+ T cells from healthy donors, Susac syndrome patients and multiple sclerosis patients were profiled by high-throughput TCR beta sequencing. The multiple sclerosis controls were treatment-naive patients who had stable or active relapsing-remitting disease and met the revised McDonald criteria. Bulk CD8+ and CD4+ T cells were purified by magnetic negative isolation, whereas CD8+ TEMRA cells were enriched by FACS. Blood was collected in EDTA tubes and processed within 24 hours, with PBMCs isolated through density gradient centrifugation. PBMCs intended for TCR sequencing were cryopreserved in liquid nitrogen and thawed later in a water bath at 37 degrees C. A purity of at least 90% was achieved for sorted or isolated CD4+, CD8+ and CD8+ TEMRA cells.

Sequenced input: CD4+ T cells from PBMCs. This sequence originates from a human donor with multiple sclerosis. Recombination linked TRBV27 to TRBJ1-2; TRBD1 lines up with 8 middle nucleotides. For the CDR3, the sequence is CASSTFRGQGIINYGYTF. In nucleotide form, the sequence is TGTGCCAGCAGTACGTTCCGCGGACAGGGAATAATTAACTATGGCTACACCTTC.